These 24 T cell receptor beta chains share one sample of origin, sequenced in a study of CD8+ T cells in alopecia areata. Noted treatment: oral pan-JAK inhibitor, 5-10 mg twice daily. Extraction of RNA preceded its reverse transcription into cDNA, which served as the sequencing template. Measured with immunoSEQ multiplex PCR; TCRdb has only the in-frame clones, and not every one. The table records 180,000 or so clones, roughly 63% of them present only once. Sequencing used CD4+ T cells sorted from blood, obtained at roughly week 58, from a patient treated with tofacitinib. These receptors all stem from a human donor with alopecia areata.

This clone was picked up a small number of times. The genes are TRBV19 and TRBJ2-1; 9 nucleotides match TRBD1. CDR3 size: 15 residues. Per germline, CDR1 LNHDA and CDR2 SQIVND (reference sequence). Trimming removed 3 bases from V and 9 bases from J; junction bases left unmatched: 9. The CDR3 coding sequence is TGTGCCAGTAGTATCGGACAGGGGACTCAGAGTGAGCAGTTCTTC. Protein product: CASSIGQGTQSEQFF.

This clone was recorded a few times. V and J are TRBV29-1 and TRBJ2-1; 10 nucleotides line up with TRBD2. Germline CDR1 reads SQVTM; CDR2 reads ANQGSEA. The CDR3 has 12 amino acids. The V gene end was trimmed by 4 bases and the J gene end by 11 bases; junction bases not matched to a gene: 5. The CDR3 loop reads CSVVVAGGKQFF. Here the CDR3 DNA reads TGCAGCGTTGTGGTAGCGGGGGGAAAGCAGTTCTTC.

This clone was seen just once. The rearrangement joins TRBV5-6 to TRBJ1-2, with unresolved D. CDR1 SGHDT and CDR2 YYEEEE come from the germline V gene. V dropped 1 base and J dropped 3 bases, with 4 bases sitting between them. CDR3 size: 12 residues. CDR3 DNA sequence: TGTGCCAGCAGCTTGAAGTACTATGGCTACACCTTC. Translation gives CASSLKYYGYTF.

The chain employs TRBV5-1 and TRBJ2-5, with 7 nucleotides matching TRBD1. Germline V gives CDR1 SGHRS, CDR2 YFSETQ. V gave up 1 base and J gave up 2 bases; unmatched junction bases: 2. The length of the CDR3 is 14 residues. CDR3 nucleotide sequence: TGCGCCAGCAGCTTGACGGGACAGCAAGAGACCCAGTACTTC. Translated: CASSLTGQQETQYF. Combining the CDR3 with reference TRBV5-1 and TRBJ2-5 gives the whole variable domain KAGVTQTPRYLIKTRGQQVTLSCSPISGHRSVSWYQQTPGQGLQFLFEYFSETQRNKGNFPGRFSGRQFSNSRSEMNVSTLELGDSALYLCASSLTGQQETQYFGPGTRLLVL.

This rearrangement joins TRBV10-3 to TRBJ2-2; TRBD1 is a possible D gene (5 bases). CDR3 length: 18 amino acids. Trimming stripped 4 bases from V and 3 bases from J, with 21 bases between. Per the germline V gene, CDR1 is ENHRY and CDR2 is SYGVKD. The CDR3 sequence: CAISANKGQGRHTGELFF. CDR3 coding DNA: TGTGCCATCAGTGCCAACAAGGGGCAAGGACGCCACACCGGGGAGCTGTTTTTT.

The rearrangement uses TRBV7-8 and TRBJ1-6; 8 bases line up with TRBD1. Per the germline V gene, CDR1 is SGHVS and CDR2 is FQNEAQ. V trimming: 5 bases; J trimming: 8 bases; junction bases outside the gene matches: 8. CDR3 length: 15 amino acids. The CDR3 DNA reads as TGTGCCAGCAGCAGGACAGGGTTTGGAGATTCACCCCTCCACTTT. Protein sequence: CASSRTGFGDSPLHF.

This clone was detected only a few times. The chain combines TRBV7-8 with TRBJ2-3, with D hard to call. The CDR3 is 16 amino acids. Germline V gene data show CDR1 as SGHVS and CDR2 as FQNEAQ. V lost 2 bases and J 5 bases, leaving 17 bases between the germline ends. The DNA of the CDR3 is TGTGCCAGCAGCTTATTAGGAGCTAGGGCAAAAGATACGCAGTATTTT. Translating gives CASSLLGARAKDTQYF.

This rearrangement joins TRBV19 to TRBJ1-2; D not certain. The ends were cut back, 9 bases at V and 5 bases at J, with 16 bases in the middle. This CDR3 region has 13 residues. Per the germline V gene, CDR1 is LNHDA and CDR2 is SQIVND (reference sequence). In nucleotides, the CDR3 is TGTGCCAGCAGAGGTCTGAGACCATATGGCTACACCTTC. Amino acid sequence: CASRGLRPYGYTF.

The chain links TRBV25-1 to TRBJ1-2; D call uncertain. The CDR3 contains 13 residues. The V gene's germline CDR1 is MGHDK and CDR2 SYGVNS. Between the trimmed V and J ends, which lost 0 bases and 8 bases, there was a span of 10 bases. The CDR3 reads CASSEYTGSGYTF. The CDR3 bases are TGTGCCAGCAGTGAATATACGGGATCGGGCTACACCTTC.

The rearrangement uses TRBV4-2 and TRBJ2-1; D unresolved. The CDR3 consists of 16 residues. Germline CDR1 LGHNA, CDR2 YNFKEQ. V dropped 0 bases and J dropped 10 bases, with 19 bases sitting between them. CDR3 sequence: CASSQEGGTARGEQFF. DNA of the CDR3: TGTGCCAGCAGCCAAGAAGGTGGAACGGCCCGCGGCGAGCAGTTCTTC.

This clone was seen just once. Other DNA sequences in this sample translate to the same CDR3. The chain employs TRBV4-1 and TRBJ2-2; D is unresolved. CDR1 and CDR2 from the germline V gene are MGHRA and YSYEKL. The V end was cut by 0 bases, the J end by 4 bases, with 6 bases between. This CDR3 is built from 14 residues. CDR3 nucleotide sequence: TGCGCCAGCAGCCAAGACAGGTCCACCGGGGAGCTGTTTTTT. It yields the protein CASSQDRSTGELFF.

V gene TRBV5-6 combines with J gene TRBJ1-2, with 8 bases fitting TRBD1. The CDR3 spans 14 residues. V lost 4 bases to trimming and J lost 8 bases; unmatched junction nucleotides: 10. Germline lookup yields CDR1 SGHDT and CDR2 YYEEEE. CDR3 nucleotide sequence: TGTGCCAGCAGCCCGGACAGGGATCCCCGAGGCTACACCTTC. Amino acids: CASSPDRDPRGYTF.

The chain carries TRBV7-8 and TRBJ2-5; 10 bases agree with TRBD2. The CDR3 length is 17 residues. Germline-derived CDR1 and CDR2 are SGHVS and FQNEAQ. The trim removed 8 bases at V and 3 bases at J, leaving 15 bases unmatched. The CDR3 nucleotides read TGTGCCAGCTCCTGGCTAGCGGGGGAGCTAAGAAAAGAGACCCAGTACTTC. Its protein product is CASSWLAGELRKETQYF. Based on the CDR3 plus reference TRBV7-8 and TRBJ2-5, the full variable domain is GAGVSQSPRYKVAKRGQDVALRCDPISGHVSLFWYQQALGQGPEFLTYFQNEAQLDKSGLPSDRFFAERPEGSVSTLKIQRTQQEDSAVYLCASSWLAGELRKETQYFGPGTRLLVL.

The chain has TRBV30 and TRBJ2-5; 9 nucleotides agree with TRBD2. This CDR3 has 16 amino acids. The trim removed 1 base at V and 2 bases at J, leaving 8 bases unmatched. CDR1 is GTSNPN and CDR2 is SVGIG in the germline V gene (reference sequence). CDR3 residues: CAWSGQRGASQETQYF. CDR3 DNA: TGTGCCTGGAGTGGACAGCGGGGGGCCTCTCAAGAGACCCAGTACTTC.

The chain is built from TRBV7-3 and TRBJ2-3, with D maybe TRBD2 (5 bases). Trimming shortened V by 11 bases and J by 0 bases, and 12 bases separated the two germline ends. Germline V gene data show CDR1 as SGHTA and CDR2 as FQGTGA. This CDR3 is built from 13 residues. The CDR3 DNA follows: TGTGCCTCTGGTTCGGGGAGCACAGATACGCAGTATTTT. Its protein is CASGSGSTDTQYF.

The chain has TRBV11-1 and TRBJ1-1; no clear D. Germline V CDR1 and CDR2: SGHAT, FQDESV (reference sequence). The CDR3 length is 13 residues. Trimming shortened V by 10 bases and J by 11 bases, and 23 bases separated the two germline ends. The CDR3, as DNA: TGTGCCACCGCACCGGGCAATGAACATGGGGCTTTCTTT. Protein product: CATAPGNEHGAFF.

The chain is built from TRBV5-6 and TRBJ1-2, with D perhaps TRBD1 (5 bases). Looked up from germline, CDR1 is SGHDT and CDR2 is YYEEEE. This CDR3 comprises 13 residues. The V and J ends lost 4 bases and 4 bases respectively, with 11 bases between them. DNA for the CDR3: TGTGCCAGCAGCAACGGGGCCCCCTATGGCTACACCTTC. Protein sequence: CASSNGAPYGYTF.

The chain has TRBV6-5 and TRBJ1-1; D is perhaps TRBD1 (6 bases). CDR3 length equals 14 residues. The germline V and J ends were trimmed by 7 bases and 1 base, with 13 bases remaining between them. Germline loops: CDR1 MNHEY, CDR2 SVGAGI. Here the CDR3 DNA reads TGTGCCAGCACTTCTTCACAGGGGAACACTGAAGCTTTCTTT. Encoded protein: CASTSSQGNTEAFF.

The genes are TRBV19 and TRBJ2-1, with 9 bases matching TRBD2. Looked up from germline, CDR1 is LNHDA and CDR2 is SQIVND (reference sequence). V lost 5 bases to trimming and J lost 7 bases; unmatched junction nucleotides: 9. The CDR3 spans 15 residues. The CDR3 spells CASSQSSGGENEQFF. As DNA, the CDR3 is TGTGCCAGTAGTCAAAGTAGCGGGGGAGAAAATGAGCAGTTCTTC. Filled out from reference TRBV19 and TRBJ2-1, the complete variable domain reads DGGITQSPKYLFRKEGQNVTLSCEQNLNHDAMYWYRQDPGQGLRLIYYSQIVNDFQKGDIAEGYSVSREKKESFPLTVTSAQKNPTAFYLCASSQSSGGENEQFFGPGTRLTVL.

The rearrangement links TRBV6-6 to TRBJ2-3; 8 bases agree with TRBD1. The CDR3 has 15 residues. Trimming took 7 bases from V and 0 from J; bases not matched to a gene: 6. Germline V CDR1 and CDR2: MNHNY, SVGAGI (reference sequence). CDR3 amino acids: CASKYRGSSTDTQYF. CDR3 nucleotide sequence: TGTGCCAGCAAGTACAGGGGGAGTAGCACAGATACGCAGTATTTT.

The V and J genes are TRBV7-2 and TRBJ2-3; 10 bases are shared with TRBD2. CDR3 size: 12 residues. V shed 6 bases, J shed 8 bases, and the junction held 2 bases outside the gene matches. Looked up from germline, CDR1 is SGHTA and CDR2 is FQGNSA. In DNA, the CDR3 is TGTGCCAGCAGAGCGGGGGGGCCTACGCAGTATTTT. It yields the protein CASRAGGPTQYF.

The V call is TRBV6-1, the J call TRBJ2-7; weak D call: TRBD1 (5 bases). CDR1 is MNHNS and CDR2 is SASEGT in the germline V gene. Trimming removed 0 bases at V and 3 bases at J, with 18 bases between. CDR3 size: 17 residues. CDR3 in DNA: TGTGCCAGCAGTGAAGCCGCAACATACTCAGGGCTCTACGAGCAGTACTTC. Amino acid sequence: CASSEAATYSGLYEQYF.

This clone was recorded a few times. The gene calls are TRBV5-1 and TRBJ2-1; tentative D call: TRBD2 (5 bases). The CDR3 length is 13 residues. Looked up from germline, CDR1 is SGHRS and CDR2 is YFSETQ. The V end was cut by 3 bases, the J end by 6 bases, with 10 bases between. The CDR3 DNA is TGCGCCAGCAGCTCGGGGTGGGCCAATGAGCAGTTCTTC. As protein: CASSSGWANEQFF.

The count of this clone is one. The rearrangement links TRBV19 to TRBJ2-5; D perhaps matches TRBD1 (7 bases). Germline-derived CDR1 and CDR2 are LNHDA and SQIVND (reference sequence). Trimming took off 0 bases at V and 5 bases at J, with 16 bases between the two ends. The CDR3 length is 16 residues. The CDR3 spells CASSIDHGGGKETQYF. CDR3 sequence (DNA): TGTGCCAGTAGTATAGATCACGGAGGGGGCAAGGAGACCCAGTACTTC.